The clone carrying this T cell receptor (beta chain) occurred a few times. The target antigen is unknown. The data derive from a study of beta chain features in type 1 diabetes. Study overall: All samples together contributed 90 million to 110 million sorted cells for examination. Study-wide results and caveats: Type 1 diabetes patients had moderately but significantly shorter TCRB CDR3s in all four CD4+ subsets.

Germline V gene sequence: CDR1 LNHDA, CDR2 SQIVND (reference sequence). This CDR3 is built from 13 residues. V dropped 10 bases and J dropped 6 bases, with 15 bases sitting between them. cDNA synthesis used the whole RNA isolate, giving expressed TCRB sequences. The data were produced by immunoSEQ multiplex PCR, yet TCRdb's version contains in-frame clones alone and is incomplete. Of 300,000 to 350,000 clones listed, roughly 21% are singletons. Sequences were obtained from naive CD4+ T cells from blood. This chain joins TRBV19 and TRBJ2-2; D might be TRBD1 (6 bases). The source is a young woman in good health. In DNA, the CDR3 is TGTGCCACCAAAGTACAGGGTGCCGGGGAGCTGTTTTTT. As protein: CATKVQGAGELFF.